This record covers a single TCR beta chain. Its antigen is unidentified. This table comes from immunoSEQ multiplex PCR, and its TCRdb copy is limited to in-frame clones, with some not included. This sample has 45,000 or so clones, with 88% found just once. These data belong to a study of OX40 agonist ivuxolimab in advanced cancers. At the level of the study: In this trial design, patients received ivuxolimab intravenously at 0.01 to 10 mg/kg every 2 weeks. Eligibility admitted prior anti-PD-1, anti-PD-L1 or anti-CTLA-4 therapy; 35% to 40% had some.

Study-level results: Partial responders at 0.1-3.0 mg/kg showed near-lowest clonal expansion. Certain nonresponders additionally had low normalized T-cell clonal expansion.

This CDR3 region has 15 residues. The germline V gene encodes CDR1 SGHAT and CDR2 FQNNGV. Trimming took 3 bases from V and 4 from J; bases not matched to a gene: 5. The receptor was isolated from an adult with an advanced solid tumor such as melanoma, head and neck, liver or kidney cancer. Here the sequenced sample was CD4+ or CD8+ T cells sorted from blood, taken in a trial of the OX40 agonist ivuxolimab. The chain is built from TRBV11-2 and TRBJ2-2; 7 nucleotides align to TRBD1. This CDR3 is CASSLVGGGTGELFF. CDR3 coding DNA: TGTGCCAGCAGCTTGGTAGGGGGCGGCACCGGGGAGCTGTTTTTT.